These T cell receptor beta chains were read from a single sample in a study of a mutant IDH1 vaccine in newly diagnosed glioma. Method: immunoSEQ multiplex PCR; TCRdb's copy keeps in-frame clones and lacks some. The sample yields around 33,000 clones, 65% to 80% seen once. Specimen: peripheral blood mononuclear cells (PBMCs), collected from a glioma patient treated with radiotherapy, temozolomide or both. The receptor source for this set is a man in his forties or fifties with glioma. Some clones in this sample may be carry-over from other donors' samples. Each CDR3 is given with its conserved first and last residue. Fields, in order: CDR3 length, V gene, J gene, D gene, clone size, CDR3 protein, CDR3 DNA. The D gene is left open where the match is weak. Expanded clones are given a class, and other clones once, few, many or no size at all.

15,TRBV7-8,TRBJ2-3,NA,NA,CASSLGGLNTDTQYF,TGTGCCAGCAGCTTGGGGGGCCTCAACACAGATACGCAGTATTTT
15,TRBV30,TRBJ1-1,NA,once,CAWSLNRDSNTEAFF,TGTGCCTGGAGTTTAAACAGGGATTCCAACACTGAAGCTTTCTTT
14,TRBV6-1,TRBJ2-7,NA,NA,CASSVAIFSYEQYF,TGTGCCAGCAGTGTGGCCATCTTTTCCTACGAGCAGTACTTC
14,TRBV18,TRBJ1-2,TRBD1,few,CASSPTGTGGGYTF,TGTGCCAGCTCACCGACAGGGACTGGGGGAGGCTACACCTTC
14,TRBV29-1,TRBJ2-5,TRBD2,NA,CSVEIAGGLETQYF,TGCAGCGTTGAAATAGCGGGAGGATTGGAGACCCAGTACTTC
12,TRBV29-1,TRBJ2-5,NA,NA,CSVASDQIAQYF,TGCAGCGTTGCCTCCGATCAGATAGCCCAGTACTTC
12,TRBV30,TRBJ1-1,NA,NA,CAFTRGSYEAFF,TGTGCCTTCACTCGGGGGTCCTACGAAGCTTTCTTT
13,TRBV5-6,TRBJ2-2,NA,NA,CASSLSVTGELFF,TGTGCCAGCAGCTTGAGCGTCACCGGGGAGCTGTTTTTT
15,TRBV4-1,TRBJ1-4,NA,NA,CASSQDIFRREKLFF,TGCGCCAGCAGCCAAGATATTTTCAGGAGGGAAAAACTGTTTTTT
14,TRBV19,TRBJ2-7,NA,NA,CASSTTMGTYEQYF,TGTGCCAGTAGTACCACCATGGGGACCTACGAGCAGTACTTC
11,TRBV4-2,TRBJ1-4,NA,NA,CALTANEKLFF,TGTGCCTTGACGGCTAATGAAAAACTGTTTTTT
20,TRBV13,TRBJ2-4,TRBD1,NA,CASSFFSGTGDLLAKNIQYF,TGTGCCAGCAGCTTCTTTTCCGGGACAGGGGATCTTCTGGCCAAAAACATTCAGTACTTC
15,TRBV9,TRBJ2-7,NA,NA,CASSVGGGAYYEQYF,TGTGCCAGCAGCGTAGGGGGCGGAGCCTACTACGAGCAGTACTTC
15,TRBV18,TRBJ1-2,TRBD1,NA,CASSRNRGDSSGYTF,TGTGCCAGCTCACGAAACAGGGGGGACTCGTCCGGCTACACCTTC
14,TRBV18,TRBJ2-3,TRBD1,NA,CASSPPTGQDTQYF,TGTGCCAGCTCACCACCGACAGGGCAGGATACGCAGTATTTT
15,TRBV6-5,TRBJ2-1,NA,NA,CASRPPGSPYNEQFF,TGTGCCAGCAGGCCTCCGGGCAGCCCCTACAATGAGCAGTTCTTC
15,TRBV29-1,TRBJ1-1,NA,few,CSVDGSILMNTEAFF,TGCAGCGTTGATGGGTCGATACTCATGAACACTGAAGCTTTCTTT
16,TRBV4-1,TRBJ2-1,TRBD2,NA,CASSRGGLAGNNEQFF,TGCGCCAGCAGCCGAGGGGGACTAGCGGGGAACAATGAGCAGTTCTTC
12,TRBV6-6,TRBJ2-3,NA,NA,CASSYGTDTQYF,TGTGCCAGCAGTTACGGGACAGATACGCAGTATTTT
14,TRBV7-2,TRBJ1-2,TRBD1,NA,CASSVTGEGYGYTF,TGTGCCAGCAGCGTCACAGGGGAAGGCTATGGCTACACCTTC
18,TRBV5-1,TRBJ2-2,TRBD2,NA,CASSSVGGSGSRTGELFF,TGCGCCAGCAGCTCCGTTGGGGGGAGCGGGAGTCGCACCGGGGAGCTGTTTTTT
14,TRBV9,TRBJ1-5,NA,NA,CASSVGVFNQPQHF,TGTGCCAGCAGCGTAGGGGTATTCAATCAGCCCCAGCATTTT
18,TRBV19,TRBJ1-6,NA,NA,CASSILGQGSSYNSPLHF,TGTGCCAGTAGTATCCTCGGGCAGGGGAGCTCCTATAATTCACCCCTCCACTTT
12,TRBV28,TRBJ2-6,NA,NA,CASSFGANVLTF,TGTGCCAGCAGTTTTGGGGCCAACGTCCTGACTTTC
15,TRBV2,TRBJ1-2,NA,NA,CASSGAQGGTYGYTF,TGTGCCAGCAGTGGGGCGCAAGGTGGAACTTATGGCTACACCTTC